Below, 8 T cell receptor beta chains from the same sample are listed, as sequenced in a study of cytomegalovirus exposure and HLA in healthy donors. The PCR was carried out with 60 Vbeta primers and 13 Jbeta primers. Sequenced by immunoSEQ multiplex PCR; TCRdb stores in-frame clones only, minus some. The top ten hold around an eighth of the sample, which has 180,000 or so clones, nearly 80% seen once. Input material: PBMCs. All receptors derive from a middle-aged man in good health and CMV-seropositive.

CDR3 sequence (DNA): TGTGCCAGCAATATAGAACAGGGTTCTGGAAACACCATATATTTT. Its translation: CASNIEQGSGNTIYF. The chain uses TRBV6-6 and TRBJ1-3; a weak D match, TRBD1 (6 bases). The germline CDR1 and CDR2 sequences are MNHNY and SVGAGI (reference sequence). The CDR3 spans 15 residues. V gave up 7 bases and J gave up 1 base, with 14 bases separating them.

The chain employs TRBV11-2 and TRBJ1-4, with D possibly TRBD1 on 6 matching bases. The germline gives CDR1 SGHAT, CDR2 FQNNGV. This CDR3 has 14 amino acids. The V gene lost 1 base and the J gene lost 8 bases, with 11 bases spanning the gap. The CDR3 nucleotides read TGTGCCAGCAGCTTAGGCAGGGGTGGCGAAAAACTGTTTTTT. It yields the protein CASSLGRGGEKLFF.

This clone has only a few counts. The CDR3 coding sequence is TGTGCCAGCACCGATACACAGGGCAACAATGAGCAGTTCTTC. Translating gives CASTDTQGNNEQFF. The V gene is TRBV6-6, the J gene TRBJ2-1; tentatively, D is TRBD1 (6 bases). Per germline, CDR1 MNHNY and CDR2 SVGAGI (reference sequence). This CDR3 is 14 amino acids long. V lost 7 bases and J 5 bases, leaving 15 bases between the germline ends.

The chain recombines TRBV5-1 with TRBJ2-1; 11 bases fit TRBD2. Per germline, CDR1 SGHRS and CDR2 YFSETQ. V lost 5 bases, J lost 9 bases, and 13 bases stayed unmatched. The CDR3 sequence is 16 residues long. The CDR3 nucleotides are TGCGCCAGCAGGTCCGGAAAGACTAGCGGGGTAGGTGAGCAGTTCTTC. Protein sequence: CASRSGKTSGVGEQFF.

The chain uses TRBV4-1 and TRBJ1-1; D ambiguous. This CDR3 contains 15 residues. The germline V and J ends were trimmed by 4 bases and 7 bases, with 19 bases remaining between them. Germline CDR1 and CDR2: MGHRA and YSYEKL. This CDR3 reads CASSPNGPRYFEAFF. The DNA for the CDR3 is TGCGCCAGCAGCCCGAACGGTCCACGTTATTTTGAAGCTTTCTTT.

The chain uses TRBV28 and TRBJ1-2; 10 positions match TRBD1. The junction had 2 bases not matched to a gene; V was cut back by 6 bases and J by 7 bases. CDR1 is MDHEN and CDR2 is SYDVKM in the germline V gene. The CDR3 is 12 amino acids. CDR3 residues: CASRTGGTGYTF. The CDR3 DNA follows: TGTGCCAGCAGGACAGGGGGCACTGGCTACACCTTC.

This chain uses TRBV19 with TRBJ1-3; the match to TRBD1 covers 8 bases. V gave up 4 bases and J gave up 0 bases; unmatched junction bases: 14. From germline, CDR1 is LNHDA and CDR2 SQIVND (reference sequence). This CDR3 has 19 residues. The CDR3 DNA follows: TGTGCCAGTAGTACATACCTGCCCGGGACAGGAACCTCTGGAAACACCATATATTTT. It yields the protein CASSTYLPGTGTSGNTIYF.

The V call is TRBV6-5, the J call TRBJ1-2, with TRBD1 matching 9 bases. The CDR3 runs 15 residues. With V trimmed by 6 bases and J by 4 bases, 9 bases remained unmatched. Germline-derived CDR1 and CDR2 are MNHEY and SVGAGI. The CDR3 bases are TGTGCCAGCAGGTCGGACAGGGGAGAGACCTATGGCTACACCTTC. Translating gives CASRSDRGETYGYTF.